This entry lists 28 T cell receptor beta chains sequenced from one sample in a study of CD8 T cells in Susac syndrome (dated by TCRdb to about 2019). Library construction relied on the immunoSEQ multiplex PCR assay. RNA was extracted with the RNeasy kit and roughly 0.45 to 1 ug was reverse transcribed using random hexamers. In-frame beta chains were kept once TCRdb had trimmed the public reads at Q25 with fastp and called clones with MiXCR. Here each entry gathers all rows of one CDR3 protein and keeps the most common genes and DNA. Present in this sample are some 300,000 distinct CDR3 sequences, approximately 85% of which were seen just once. The top ten constitute roughly 0.21% of the sample. What was sequenced was CD8+ T cells from PBMCs. The receptors were sampled from a human donor with multiple sclerosis.

The chain couples TRBV7-2 to TRBJ2-7, with TRBD1 as a possible D gene (6 bases). Deletions cut 2 bases from V and 3 bases from J, with 14 bases between. CDR1 and CDR2 from the germline V gene are SGHTA and FQGNSA. This CDR3 comprises 15 residues. CDR3 sequence reads: CASSLFVGRGYEQYF. As DNA, the CDR3 is TGTGCCAGCAGCTTATTTGTCGGCAGGGGCTACGAGCAGTACTTC.

CDR3 amino acids: CASSWEQYSNQPQHF. Written as DNA, the CDR3 is TGTGCCAGCAGCTGGGAACAGTATAGCAATCAGCCCCAGCATTTT. The rearrangement uses TRBV6-1 and TRBJ1-5, with D unresolved. Germline values: CDR1 MNHNS, CDR2 SASEGT. The CDR3 is 15 residues long. V lost 6 bases, J lost 0 bases, and 12 bases lay in between.

This chain links TRBV21-1 with TRBJ1-1; the tabulated D call, TRBD1, remains unverified against the DNA. TRBV21-1 is a pseudogene segment. The length of the CDR3 is 20 residues. Here the CDR3 DNA reads TGTGCCAGCAGCAAAGAGATCCGGGACAGTCCCACTTCAAGGGACACTGAAGCTTTCTTT. Protein product: CASSKEIRDSPTSRDTEAFF.

This clonotype was found a few times. The chain employs TRBV7-9 and TRBJ2-7; D ambiguous. This CDR3 comprises 12 residues. Germline V CDR1 and CDR2: SEHNR, FQNEAQ (reference sequence). Trimming took off 4 bases at V and 2 bases at J, with 6 bases between the two ends. CDR3 in DNA: TGTGCCAGCAGCTCCGTCCCCTACGAGCAGTACTTC. Protein product: CASSSVPYEQYF.

This clonotype showed up just once. The chain has TRBV9 and TRBJ2-1, with a weak D call TRBD2 (6 bases). Trimming removed 0 bases from V and 9 bases from J, with 13 bases in between. There are 14 residues in the CDR3. Germline CDR1 is SGDLS and CDR2 is YYNGEE. The chain's CDR3 is CASSVDGRGTEQFF. CDR3 DNA sequence: TGTGCCAGCAGCGTAGACGGGAGAGGGACTGAGCAGTTCTTC.

DNA for the CDR3: TGTGCCAGCAGCGCGGGGGTTCTCCTAGCCAAAAACATTCAGTACTTC. It codes for CASSAGVLLAKNIQYF. The chain has TRBV13 and TRBJ2-4, with 7 bases matching TRBD2. This CDR3 comprises 16 residues. CDR1 is PRHDT, CDR2 FYEKMQ, per germline (reference sequence). Trimming took 5 bases from V and 0 from J; bases not matched to a gene: 7. Full variable domain (outside the CDR3, taken from reference TRBV13 and TRBJ2-4): AAGVIQSPRHLIKEKRETATLKCYPIPRHDTVYWYQQGPGQDPQFLISFYEKMQSDKGSIPDRFSAQQFSDYHSELNMSSLELGDSALYFCASSAGVLLAKNIQYFGAGTRLSVL.

The chain has TRBV12-3 or TRBV12-4 and TRBJ2-1; D is ambiguous. CDR3 length: 14 residues. Trimming stripped 5 bases from V and 10 bases from J, with 18 bases between. CDR3 DNA: TGTGCCAGCAGTCCGGCCGCAATAAGGTCCGAGCAGTTCTTC. It translates to CASSPAAIRSEQFF.

The V and J genes are TRBV28 and TRBJ2-7; either TRBD1 or TRBD2 may supply D (5 bases each). CDR1 and CDR2 (germline): MDHEN, SYDVKM. This CDR3 has 15 residues. With 7 bases removed from V and 0 bases from J, the gap between germline ends came to 16 bases. DNA of the CDR3: TGTGCCAGCACTACTGATGGGGACCACTCCTACGAGCAGTACTTC. Translation gives CASTTDGDHSYEQYF.

The J gene is TRBJ2-3, the V gene TRBV27; 7 bases line up with TRBD2. The ends lost 5 bases at V and 1 base at J; junction bases unmatched: 6. Germline loops: CDR1 MNHEY, CDR2 SMNVEV (reference sequence). The CDR3 spans 15 residues. CDR3 amino acids: CASSPFAGGTDTQYF. DNA for the CDR3: TGTGCCAGCAGTCCCTTCGCGGGAGGCACAGATACGCAGTATTTT.

The genes are TRBV19 and TRBJ2-1, with D uncertain. Germline V gene data show CDR1 as LNHDA and CDR2 as SQIVND (reference sequence). The CDR3 length is 14 residues. V shed 3 bases and J shed 6 bases, with 12 bases lying between them. CDR3 coding DNA: TGTGCCAGTAGTATCAGCCTTGGGCCCAATGAGCAGTTCTTC. Its translation: CASSISLGPNEQFF.

This chain uses TRBV6-2 or TRBV6-3 with TRBJ2-3; 10 nucleotides agree with TRBD2. The CDR3 loop spans 19 amino acids. Germline CDR1 is MNHEY and CDR2 is SVGEGT. After removal of 7 bases from V and 1 base from J, the junction contained 17 bases not matched to a gene. CDR3 nucleotide sequence: TGTGCCAGCACACGGTCCGACAGCGGGAGGGAGACGGGCACAGATACGCAGTATTTT. It translates to CASTRSDSGRETGTDTQYF.

There are a few counts of this clonotype. V gene TRBV7-6 combines with J gene TRBJ1-1; the D is unclear. Per the germline V gene, CDR1 is SGHVS and CDR2 is FNYEAQ. The V and J ends lost 4 bases and 0 bases respectively, with 12 bases between them. This CDR3 contains 15 residues. The CDR3 loop is CASSSHRELNTEAFF. The CDR3, as DNA: TGTGCCAGCAGCTCTCACCGGGAACTGAACACTGAAGCTTTCTTT.

For the CDR3, the DNA is TGCGCCAGCAGCCAAGATAGAGGACTCTCCTACAATGAGCAGTTCTTC. It codes for CASSQDRGLSYNEQFF. The rearrangement uses TRBV4-3 and TRBJ2-1; possible D gene TRBD2, 5 bases. Per the germline V gene, CDR1 is LGHNA and CDR2 is YSLEER. This CDR3 region has 16 residues. Between the trimmed V and J ends, which lost 0 bases and 0 bases, there was a span of 9 bases.

V is TRBV3-1 and J is TRBJ1-4; 10 bases are a match to TRBD1. CDR1 is LGHDT, CDR2 YNNKEL, per germline (reference sequence). This CDR3 spans 18 amino acids. V was clipped by 0 bases and J by 10 bases; unmatched bases: 14. The CDR3 DNA reads TGTGCCAGCAGCCAAGAGGCGTTTCGGGACAGGGGACAAGCAAAACTGTTTTTT. As protein: CASSQEAFRDRGQAKLFF.

The chain has TRBV19 and TRBJ2-4, with D perhaps matching TRBD2 (6 bases). CDR1 and CDR2 (germline): LNHDA, SQIVND (reference sequence). V gave up 5 bases and J gave up 3 bases, with 14 bases separating them. This CDR3 contains 15 residues. The CDR3 spells CASSSPRDFKNIQYF. Written as DNA, the CDR3 is TGTGCCAGTAGTTCACCACGGGACTTCAAAAACATTCAGTACTTC.

Only one count was recorded for this clonotype. The chain couples TRBV7-9 to TRBJ2-7, with TRBD2 matching over 9 bases. This CDR3 region has 15 residues. Germline CDR1 is SEHNR and CDR2 is FQNEAQ (reference sequence). V was clipped by 1 base and J by 5 bases; unmatched bases: 6. The CDR3 loop is CASSLEVAGVDEQYF. The CDR3 DNA follows: TGTGCCAGCAGCTTAGAAGTAGCGGGAGTTGACGAGCAGTACTTC.

The rearrangement joins TRBV6-2 or TRBV6-3 to TRBJ2-5; TRBD2 might be the D (5 bases). With 6 bases removed from V and 3 bases from J, the gap between germline ends came to 17 bases. Germline CDR1 MNHEY, CDR2 SVGEGT. The CDR3 length is 15 residues. The CDR3 spells CASSPHERSKETQYF. The CDR3 DNA follows: TGTGCCAGCAGCCCCCATGAGCGGTCCAAAGAGACCCAGTACTTC.

The chain is built from TRBV3-1 and TRBJ2-5; D is perhaps TRBD2 (5 bases). The CDR3 sequence is 17 residues long. Per the germline V gene, CDR1 is LGHDT and CDR2 is YNNKEL (reference sequence). With 1 base removed from V and 2 bases from J, the gap between germline ends came to 17 bases. CDR3 protein: CASSQGQVGLAQETQYF. The CDR3 DNA sequence: TGTGCCAGCAGCCAAGGCCAGGTAGGACTTGCACAAGAGACCCAGTACTTC.

This clonotype was counted a few times. V gene TRBV6-5 combines with J gene TRBJ2-6, with D uncertain. Trimming stripped 5 bases from V and 0 bases from J, with 5 bases between. Looked up from germline, CDR1 is MNHEY and CDR2 is SVGAGI. CDR3 size: 14 residues. The CDR3 nucleotides read TGTGCCAGCAGTCAGGCCTCTGGGGCCAACGTCCTGACTTTC. It is translated as CASSQASGANVLTF.

Only one count was recorded for this clonotype. The chain uses TRBV6-2 or TRBV6-3 and TRBJ1-5; no firm D call. Trimming pared 0 bases from V and 5 bases from J, leaving 5 bases between. Germline V gene data show CDR1 as MNHEY and CDR2 as SVGEGT. The CDR3 spans 13 residues. This CDR3 reads CASSYSTDQPQHF. The CDR3 DNA follows: TGTGCCAGCAGTTACTCGACGGATCAGCCCCAGCATTTT.

The CDR3 protein is CASKSGGGGETQYF. The CDR3 DNA sequence: TGTGCCAGCAAATCAGGGGGCGGCGGAGAGACCCAGTACTTC. This chain uses TRBV7-9 with TRBJ2-5; TRBD1 agrees at 8 bases. J was trimmed by 4 bases and V by 7 bases; bases with no gene match: 8. The CDR3 spans 14 residues. Germline lookup yields CDR1 SEHNR and CDR2 FQNEAQ (reference sequence).

This clonotype was seen a single time. The rearrangement links TRBV28 to TRBJ2-5; the match to TRBD2 covers 14 bases. This CDR3 has 17 amino acids. Germline-derived CDR1 and CDR2 are MDHEN and SYDVKM. V dropped 6 bases and J dropped 5; count of bases not matched to a gene: 11. This CDR3 is CASSPRLAGGPWETQYF. The CDR3 DNA follows: TGTGCCAGCAGCCCCCGACTAGCGGGAGGGCCTTGGGAGACCCAGTACTTC. Full variable domain (missing parts from reference TRBV28 and TRBJ2-5): DVKVTQSSRYLVKRTGEKVFLECVQDMDHENMFWYRQDPGLGLRLIYFSYDVKMKEKGDIPEGYSVSREKKERFSLILESASTNQTSMYLCASSPRLAGGPWETQYFGPGTRLLVL.

There are a few counts of this clonotype. The chain joins TRBV12-3 or TRBV12-4 to TRBJ2-7; D might be TRBD2 (5 bases). V dropped 8 bases and J dropped 7 bases, with 39 bases sitting between them. The CDR3 covers 20 residues. As DNA, the CDR3 is TGTGCCAGCGGGGATATGGGTATAGGCGGGCCCCCCTTCTTTCTACGAGAGCAGTACTTC. Residues: CASGDMGIGGPPFFLREQYF.

The CDR3 sequence is CASSLERREDIDGYTF. Here the CDR3 DNA reads TGTGCCAGCAGCCTAGAGCGCAGGGAAGATATTGATGGCTACACCTTC. This chain uses TRBV27 with TRBJ1-2; a weak D match, TRBD1 (5 bases). CDR3 length equals 16 residues. With 6 bases removed from V and 6 bases from J, the gap between germline ends came to 23 bases. Germline CDR1 and CDR2: MNHEY and SMNVEV (reference sequence).

The gene calls are TRBV29-1 and TRBJ2-7, with D perhaps TRBD1 (6 bases). Germline CDR1 and CDR2: SQVTM and ANQGSEA. The V gene lost 1 base and the J gene lost 5 bases, with 18 bases spanning the gap. The CDR3 covers 15 residues. CDR3 loop: CSVEGFSGVVHEQYF. CDR3 nucleotide sequence: TGCAGCGTTGAAGGCTTCTCAGGGGTAGTCCACGAGCAGTACTTC.

V usage is TRBV5-1 and J usage is TRBJ1-2; D is ambiguous. The CDR3 is made up of 14 amino acids. V was clipped by 0 bases and J by 7 bases, with 13 bases between them. Germline lookup yields CDR1 SGHRS and CDR2 YFSETQ. CDR3 bases: TGCGCCAGCAGCTTGGCCGACGGGCCGCCTGGCTACACCTTC. Its translation: CASSLADGPPGYTF.

V and J are TRBV28 and TRBJ1-1; the D gene is possibly TRBD1 (6 bases). The CDR3 loop spans 15 amino acids. V shed 7 bases and J shed 2 bases, with 17 bases lying between them. CDR1 is MDHEN, CDR2 SYDVKM, per germline. The CDR3 spells CASTSLGGLNTEAFF. The CDR3 bases are TGTGCCAGCACCAGCTTAGGGGGGCTCAACACTGAAGCTTTCTTT. The full variable domain, rest sourced from reference TRBV28 and TRBJ1-1, is DVKVTQSSRYLVKRTGEKVFLECVQDMDHENMFWYRQDPGLGLRLIYFSYDVKMKEKGDIPEGYSVSREKKERFSLILESASTNQTSMYLCASTSLGGLNTEAFFGQGTRLTVV.

The genes are TRBV11-1 and TRBJ2-2; TRBD1 matches 8 bases. V shed 5 bases and J 0 bases; nucleotides not matched to a gene: 17. This CDR3 comprises 20 residues. Germline assignment: CDR1 SGHAT and CDR2 FQDESV (reference sequence). The CDR3 spells CASSLRPGQAPFANTGELFF. The CDR3 coding sequence is TGTGCCAGCAGCCTTCGACCGGGACAGGCGCCGTTCGCGAACACCGGGGAGCTGTTTTTT. The full variable domain, its missing parts supplied by reference TRBV11-1 and TRBJ2-2, is EAEVAQSPRYKITEKSQAVAFWCDPISGHATLYWYRQILGQGPELLVQFQDESVVDDSQLPKDRFSAERLKGVDSTLKIQPAELGDSAMYLCASSLRPGQAPFANTGELFFGEGSRLTVL.